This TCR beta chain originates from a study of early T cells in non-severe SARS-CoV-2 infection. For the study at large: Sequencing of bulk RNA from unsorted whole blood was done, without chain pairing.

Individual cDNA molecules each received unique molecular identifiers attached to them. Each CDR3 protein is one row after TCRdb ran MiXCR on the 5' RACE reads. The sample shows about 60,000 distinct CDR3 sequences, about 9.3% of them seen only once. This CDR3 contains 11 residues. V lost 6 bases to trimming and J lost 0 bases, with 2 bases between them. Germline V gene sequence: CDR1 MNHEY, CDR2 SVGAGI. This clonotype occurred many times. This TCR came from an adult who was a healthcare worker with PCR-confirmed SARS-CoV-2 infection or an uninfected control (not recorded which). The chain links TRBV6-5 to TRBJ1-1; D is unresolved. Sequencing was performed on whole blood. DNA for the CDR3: TGTGCCAGCAGGTTGAACACTGAAGCTTTCTTT. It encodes CASRLNTEAFF.